This TCR beta chain was documented in a study of T cell repertoires in cytomegalovirus infection. Background on the study: TCR beta signatures that were public indicated CMV infection and matching HLA type. Study-level results: Carriage of CMV together with the relevant HLA was identifiable through cumulative public TCR beta family frequency. It was HLA-C-restricted CMV-specific TCR beta clonotypes that dominated the response ex vivo.

MiXCR was run by TCRdb on the reads, yielding one entry per CDR3 protein. The top ten clones hold approximately 11% of a sample with 150,000 or so distinct CDR3 sequences, roughly a quarter of them seen once. This CDR3 spans 15 amino acids. V was clipped by 3 bases and J by 4 bases, with 13 bases between them. Germline-derived CDR1 and CDR2 are SGHRS and YFSETQ. A word on this clonotype: Its antigen is not known.

The TCR originated in a human donor in good health (CMV status not recorded). Some clones in this sample may be carry-over from other donors' samples. The rearrangement links TRBV5-1 to TRBJ2-2, with TRBD1 as a possible D gene (6 bases). The material sequenced was PBMCs. CDR3 DNA sequence: TGCGCCAGCAGCTCGACAGGCTCTTCCACCGGGGAGCTGTTTTTT. Translated: CASSSTGSSTGELFF.